This T cell receptor (beta chain) is from a study of T cells in Graves' hyperthyroidism and ophthalmopathy. Looking at the study overall: Staff took peripheral blood when the initial diagnosis was made, before any treatment began.

This clonotype was counted only a few times. Its antigen is unknown. Study results and caveats: Most thyroid-expanded clonotypes above 0.001 were also found in blood.

Trimming cost V 4 bases and J 1 base, with 8 bases left between them. The CDR3 contains 13 residues. Germline V CDR1 and CDR2: SGHRS, YFSETQ. Researchers took RNA transcripts and amplified the TCR beta CDR3 regions from them. The TCR CDR3 was amplified in a first-round RT-PCR using the HTBI primer set. A single record per CDR3 protein comes from TCRdb applying MiXCR to the multiplex PCR reads. In the table there are about 480,000 distinct CDR3 sequences, around 15% of which are singletons. Calling Graves' hyperthyroidism stable meant ophthalmopathy did not progress within 18 months. In making diagnoses, clinical symptoms, serum thyroxine and TRAb, thyroid ultrasound and orbital computed tomography were all used.

This chain joins TRBV5-1 and TRBJ2-5; unclear D gene. The material sequenced was blood. The TCR comes from a woman aged 18 to 35 with Graves' hyperthyroidism. DNA of the CDR3: TGCGCCAGCAGCCCCCGGACCCAAGAGACCCAGTACTTC. Protein: CASSPRTQETQYF.